The 26 T cell receptor beta chains listed next were all sequenced from one sample in a study of early T cells in non-severe SARS-CoV-2 infection. From the 5' RACE reads, TCRdb called clonotypes with MiXCR, one entry per CDR3 protein. The data contain 20,000 to 25,000 distinct CDR3 sequences, approximately 5% of them singletons. Specimen: whole blood. These receptors all come from an adult who was a healthcare worker with PCR-confirmed SARS-CoV-2 infection or an uninfected control (not recorded which).

By sample share, this clonotype is medium-sized. This chain uses TRBV4-3 with TRBJ2-5; D is undetermined. The germline V gene has CDR1 LGHNA and CDR2 YSLEER. CDR3 length: 12 amino acids. V was cut by 5 bases and J by 5 bases, with 9 bases left in between. For the CDR3, the DNA is TGCGCCAGCAGCTTTACTGGGGAGACCCAGTACTTC. Translated: CASSFTGETQYF.

The chain links TRBV5-1 to TRBJ2-1, with 8 positions matching TRBD2. Germline loops: CDR1 SGHRS, CDR2 YFSETQ. Germline trimming cut 4 bases from V and 10 bases from J; bases unmatched to any gene: 7. The CDR3 spans 13 residues. CDR3 DNA: TGCGCCAGCAGCCCGGTACTAGCGGAAGAGCAGTTCTTC. Translation: CASSPVLAEEQFF.

The sample holds a few counts of this clonotype. The CDR3 nucleotides are TGTGCCAGCAGCTTAGTGGGCGGAAGAGAGACCCAGTACTTC. The encoded protein is CASSLVGGRETQYF. This chain connects TRBV7-9 to TRBJ2-5; D is unclear. V dropped 1 base and J dropped 4 bases, with 10 bases sitting between them. Germline V gene sequence: CDR1 SEHNR, CDR2 FQNEAQ (reference sequence). The length of the CDR3 is 14 residues.

The V call is TRBV4-3, the J call TRBJ2-3, with TRBD2 identical over 7 bases. This CDR3 is built from 15 residues. The J segment lost 5 bases and the V segment lost 4 bases, leaving 9 bases of the junction unmatched. Germline CDR1 and CDR2: LGHNA and YSLEER. The DNA for the CDR3 is TGCGCCAGCAGCCTACGGCCGGGGGGAATAGATACGCAGTATTTT. Protein product: CASSLRPGGIDTQYF.

This CDR3 is CAISDWTAYEQYF. CDR3 DNA: TGTGCCATCAGTGATTGGACAGCCTACGAGCAGTACTTC. V is TRBV10-3 and J is TRBJ2-7; maybe TRBD1 (6 bases). The V end lost 3 bases, the J end lost 2 bases, and 8 bases lay between the germline ends. The CDR3 has 13 residues. The germline V gene has CDR1 ENHRY and CDR2 SYGVKD.

The sample holds many counts of this clonotype. The V and J genes are TRBV7-2 and TRBJ1-6; no reliable D call. Germline CDR1 and CDR2: SGHTA and FQGNSA. The CDR3 loop spans 16 amino acids. Trimming removed 1 base from V and 7 bases from J, with 14 bases in between. The CDR3 loop is CASSLEIDLRNSPLHF. CDR3 nucleotides: TGTGCCAGCAGCTTAGAGATTGACCTTCGGAATTCACCCCTCCACTTT.

At least ten counts were recorded for this clonotype. This chain uses TRBV18 with TRBJ1-5; D uncertain. CDR1 and CDR2 (germline): KGHSH, LQKENI. The CDR3 has 13 residues. V gave up 2 bases and J gave up 5 bases, with 7 bases separating them. CDR3: CASSPRSDQPQHF. CDR3 sequence (DNA): TGTGCCAGCTCACCAAGGTCGGATCAGCCCCAGCATTTT.

This clonotype was detected ten times or more. The chain combines TRBV29-1 with TRBJ2-3, with D uncertain. This CDR3 has 11 amino acids. Trimming shortened V by 3 bases and J by 6 bases, and 7 bases separated the two germline ends. Germline CDR1 SQVTM, CDR2 ANQGSEA. CDR3 bases: TGCAGCGTTGACCTTGGGGATACGCAGTATTTT. This gives the protein CSVDLGDTQYF.

Comment on this clonotype: At one boundary the junction diverges from the germline segment, which might be a read error. This chain links TRBV27 with TRBJ1-1; D may be TRBD1 (5 bases). Germline CDR1 MNHEY, CDR2 SMNVEV (reference sequence). The CDR3 totals 15 residues. DNA of the CDR3: TGTGCCAGCAGGTTATCGAACGGGGGAAACACTGAAGCTTTCTTT. This translates into CASRLSNGGNTEAFF.

The V call is TRBV28, the J call TRBJ2-7; maybe TRBD2 (6 bases). The CDR3 is made up of 15 amino acids. The germline CDR1 and CDR2 sequences are MDHEN and SYDVKM. Trimming took off 5 bases at V and 2 bases at J, with 16 bases between the two ends. The CDR3 here is CASSRSGTGAYEQYF. In DNA form, the CDR3 reads TGTGCCAGCAGTCGATCCGGGACTGGAGCCTACGAGCAGTACTTC.

In its sample, this clonotype was seen many times. The chain is built from TRBV6-2 or TRBV6-3 and TRBJ1-2, with a possible D match to TRBD1 (5 bases). Between the trimmed V and J ends, which lost 7 bases and 7 bases, there was a span of 19 bases. Germline CDR1 is MNHEY and CDR2 is SVGEGT. CDR3 length: 14 amino acids. The CDR3 DNA reads as TGTGCCAGCAACGACGACAGCTTCTCTAGTGGCTACACCTTC. Translating it yields CASNDDSFSSGYTF.

The CDR3 region has the DNA TGTGCCAGCAGTTTATTATCGGGAAGCAAAAACATTCAGTACTTC. Protein: CASSLLSGSKNIQYF. The chain joins TRBV27 to TRBJ2-4, with TRBD2 as a possible D gene (5 bases). The CDR3 totals 15 residues. Between the trimmed V and J ends, which lost 1 base and 3 bases, there was a span of 10 bases. Germline-derived CDR1 and CDR2 are MNHEY and SMNVEV (reference sequence).

The chain links TRBV7-8 to TRBJ2-7; unclear D gene. CDR1 and CDR2 from the germline V gene are SGHVS and FQNEAQ. Trimming pared 3 bases from V and 1 base from J, leaving 7 bases between. The CDR3 has 13 residues. This CDR3 is CASSFIRSYEQYF. CDR3 DNA: TGTGCCAGCAGCTTCATTCGTTCCTACGAGCAGTACTTC.

This clonotype appeared many times. The V call is TRBV7-9, the J call TRBJ1-1, with TRBD1 matching over 7 bases. Germline V lookup: CDR1 SEHNR, CDR2 FQNEAQ (reference sequence). The CDR3 contains 14 residues. The J segment lost 5 bases and the V segment lost 5 bases, leaving 8 bases of the junction unmatched. In nucleotides, the CDR3 is TGTGCCAGCAGCGAGACAGGGCAATGGACTGAAGCTTTCTTT. Translating gives CASSETGQWTEAFF.

This clonotype was counted only a few times. This chain joins TRBV4-3 and TRBJ2-3; the D is unclear. The CDR3 covers 14 residues. Germline CDR1 reads LGHNA; CDR2 reads YSLEER. V was trimmed by 0 bases and J by 6 bases, leaving 10 bases between them. The CDR3 DNA sequence: TGCGCCAGCAGCCAAGATGGCACCCTGGATACGCAGTATTTT. Translated, it gives CASSQDGTLDTQYF.

This clonotype was found a few times. The rearrangement uses TRBV20-1 and TRBJ1-1; no definite D call. The CDR3 runs to 13 residues. The V gene lost 0 bases and the J gene lost 11 bases, with 16 bases spanning the gap. Germline V gene data show CDR1 as DFQATT and CDR2 as SNEGSKA (reference sequence). The DNA for the CDR3 is TGCAGTGCTAGAGATCAGGCGGATCCCGGGGCTTTCTTT. Translating it yields CSARDQADPGAFF.

This clonotype was seen a few times. V and J are TRBV5-4 and TRBJ2-7; TRBD1 is a possible D gene (5 bases). V lost 4 bases and J lost 4, with 9 bases in between. Germline lookup yields CDR1 SGHNT and CDR2 YYREEE (reference sequence). This CDR3 has 12 residues. The CDR3 sequence: CASSTRDYEQYF. The CDR3 DNA reads TGTGCCAGCAGCACCAGGGATTACGAGCAGTACTTC. Supplemented by reference TRBV5-4 and TRBJ2-7, the full variable domain reads ETGVTQSPTHLIKTRGQQVTLRCSSQSGHNTVSWYQQALGQGPQFIFQYYREEENGRGNFPPRFSGLQFPNYSSELNVNALELDDSALYLCASSTRDYEQYFGPGTRLTVT.

This clonotype was counted many times. This chain connects TRBV14 to TRBJ2-7; the D is unclear. This CDR3 contains 12 residues. Germline V CDR1 and CDR2: SGHDN, FVKESK. V was clipped by 1 base and J by 11 bases, with 12 bases between them. In DNA form, the CDR3 reads TGTGCCAGCAGCCAAGCTTCACAGAATAAGTACTTC. Protein: CASSQASQNKYF.

In this sample, this clonotype turned up a few times. This chain uses TRBV5-4 with TRBJ2-2; D is possibly TRBD2 (6 bases). V lost 0 bases to trimming and J lost 1 base, with 13 bases between them. The germline CDR1 and CDR2 sequences are SGHNT and YYREEE (reference sequence). The CDR3 is 17 residues long. The CDR3 protein is CASSLAAGGLNTGELFF. CDR3 sequence (DNA): TGTGCCAGCAGCTTGGCAGCCGGGGGACTGAACACCGGGGAGCTGTTTTTT.

This clonotype was detected many times. The V and J genes are TRBV20-1 and TRBJ2-3, with TRBD2 identical over 9 bases. The CDR3 runs 10 residues. From germline, CDR1 is DFQATT and CDR2 SNEGSKA (reference sequence). CDR3 coding DNA: TGCAGGGTAGGGACTAGCAATCAGTATTTT. This gives the protein CRVGTSNQYF.

The chain is built from TRBV10-1 and TRBJ1-1; D is perhaps TRBD1 (6 bases). Trimming shortened V by 6 bases and J by 1 base, and 9 bases separated the two germline ends. Looked up from germline, CDR1 is WNHNN and CDR2 is SYGVQD (reference sequence). The CDR3 spans 13 residues. CDR3 in DNA: TGCGCCAGCAGGGAGGACAGGAACACTGAAGCTTTCTTT. As protein: CASREDRNTEAFF.

This clonotype showed up many times. The chain couples TRBV6-2 or TRBV6-3 to TRBJ2-2; possibly TRBD2 for D (6 bases). V was clipped by 10 bases and J by 5 bases, with 11 bases between them. CDR1 and CDR2 (germline): MNHEY, SVGEGT. The CDR3 length is 12 residues. As DNA, the CDR3 is TGTGCCACCGCGGGGTTAACCGGGGAGCTGTTTTTT. It yields the protein CATAGLTGELFF.

This clonotype appeared a few times. This sequence joins TRBV18 and TRBJ1-3; D unclear. The ends were cut back, 2 bases at V and 2 bases at J, with 4 bases in the middle. The CDR3 totals 13 residues. Germline V gene sequence: CDR1 KGHSH, CDR2 LQKENI. CDR3 nucleotide sequence: TGTGCCAGCTCACCAACGACTGGAAACACCATATATTTT. Amino acids: CASSPTTGNTIYF.

This clonotype was detected a few times. The chain carries TRBV5-1 and TRBJ2-3, with a possible D match to TRBD2 (5 bases). The CDR3 loop spans 15 amino acids. V was cut by 4 bases and J by 2 bases, with 14 bases left in between. CDR1 is SGHRS and CDR2 is YFSETQ in the germline V gene. CDR3 region: CASSLIETNTDTQYF. The CDR3 DNA sequence: TGCGCCAGCAGCCTGATCGAGACTAACACAGATACGCAGTATTTT.

This clonotype ranks as medium-sized. The rearrangement joins TRBV6-4 to TRBJ1-2; D gene uncertain. The CDR3 is 12 amino acids. Trimming took off 10 bases at V and 3 bases at J, with 12 bases between the two ends. Germline loops: CDR1 MRHNA, CDR2 SNTAGT. DNA of the CDR3: TGTGCCAACCCTTCCCGGTACTATGGCTACACCTTC. Translated, it gives CANPSRYYGYTF.

Points on this clonotype: A junction end diverges from the germline sequence, so it may reflect a read error. The J gene is TRBJ1-4, the V gene TRBV12-3 or TRBV12-4; weak D call: TRBD1 (5 bases). The CDR3 sequence is 17 residues long. CDR3 nucleotide sequence: TGTGCCAGCAGCCCCCAGGGCAGCTACGCAACTAATGAAAAACTGTTATTT. It yields the protein CASSPQGSYATNEKLLF.